The 21 T cell receptor beta chains below all came from one sample that was sequenced in a study of T-cell reconstitution after alpha-beta-depleted transplantation in children. Researchers prepared the TCRbeta library using unique molecular identifiers, the study reports. Using its own MiXCR run on the PCR reads, TCRdb lists one record per CDR3 protein. The table includes 240,000 or so distinct CDR3 sequences, 9.5% to 15% detected once. Sequencing used PBMCs from the stem cell graft donor, obtained from the stem cell graft. Source of these receptors: a human donor who donated a stem cell graft to a child with acute lymphoblastic leukemia.

This clonotype was seen at least ten times. The chain is built from TRBV28 and TRBJ2-7; maybe TRBD2 (6 bases). Germline CDR1 MDHEN, CDR2 SYDVKM. V lost 6 bases and J 3 bases, leaving 18 bases between the germline ends. This CDR3 contains 15 residues. The CDR3 DNA reads TGTGCCAGCAGGATTGGGGGGACTCTTGTCTACGAGCAGTACTTC. Translation gives CASRIGGTLVYEQYF.

This clonotype appeared many times. This chain joins TRBV5-1 and TRBJ2-3; TRBD2 aligns across 7 bases. CDR3 length: 14 residues. After removal of 4 bases from V and 5 bases from J, the junction contained 7 bases not matched to a gene. The germline gives CDR1 SGHRS, CDR2 YFSETQ. CDR3 coding DNA: TGCGCCAGCAGCCCCTGGGGGGGGGAAGATACGCAGTATTTT. Encoded protein: CASSPWGGEDTQYF.

This clonotype was recorded at least ten times. V and J are TRBV27 and TRBJ2-7; a possible D gene is TRBD2 (6 bases). Trimming removed 2 bases at V and 7 bases at J, with 18 bases between. The germline V gene encodes CDR1 MNHEY and CDR2 SMNVEV (reference sequence). The CDR3 loop spans 15 amino acids. The CDR3 loop reads CASSLTAGFFSEQYF. CDR3 DNA sequence: TGTGCCAGCAGTTTAACGGCGGGGTTTTTTAGTGAGCAGTACTTC.

The V call is TRBV30, the J call TRBJ1-3; no clear D. CDR1 is GTSNPN, CDR2 SVGIG, per germline (reference sequence). This CDR3 spans 13 amino acids. V shed 2 bases and J shed 4 bases, with 9 bases lying between them. In DNA, the CDR3 is TGTGCCTGGAGTACCGGTGTAGGAAACACCATATATTTT. Translating it yields CAWSTGVGNTIYF.

This clonotype was detected ten times or more. The DNA of the CDR3 is TGTGCCAGTAGTATAGTGGCGGATGAGCAGTTCTTC. Its protein product is CASSIVADEQFF. The chain links TRBV19 to TRBJ2-1; D gene ambiguous. V shed 1 base and J shed 8 bases, with 6 bases lying between them. This CDR3 comprises 12 residues. Germline lookup yields CDR1 LNHDA and CDR2 SQIVND (reference sequence).

Ten or more counts support this clonotype. V is TRBV6-2 or TRBV6-3 and J is TRBJ2-7, with 9 bases lining up with TRBD1. CDR3 length: 14 residues. Germline V lookup: CDR1 MNHEY, CDR2 SVGEGT. Germline trimming cut 2 bases from V and 2 bases from J; bases unmatched to any gene: 1. CDR3 nucleotide sequence: TGTGCCAGCAGTTACGGGACAGGGACCTACGAGCAGTACTTC. Translation gives CASSYGTGTYEQYF.

This clonotype was seen only a few times. The chain combines TRBV5-1 with TRBJ2-7; no definite D call. The ends were cut back, 0 bases at V and 0 bases at J, with 7 bases in the middle. Germline loops: CDR1 SGHRS, CDR2 YFSETQ. There are 14 residues in the CDR3. CDR3 DNA: TGCGCCAGCAGCTTGGTCGCTTCCTCCTACGAGCAGTACTTC. Encoded protein: CASSLVASSYEQYF.

The table lists this clonotype with many counts. The chain links TRBV6-4 to TRBJ1-1, with a tentative D call TRBD1 (5 bases). Trimming shortened V by 6 bases and J by 3 bases, and 17 bases separated the two germline ends. Germline assignment: CDR1 MRHNA and CDR2 SNTAGT. The CDR3 extends over 15 amino acids. CDR3 region: CASSPTTGGDTEAFF. The DNA of the CDR3 is TGTGCCAGCAGCCCGACCACAGGAGGGGACACTGAAGCTTTCTTT.

This clonotype appeared many times. The chain joins TRBV7-2 to TRBJ2-7; D might be TRBD1 (6 bases). V was trimmed by 2 bases and J by 2 bases, leaving 10 bases between them. Germline assignment: CDR1 SGHTA and CDR2 FQGNSA. This CDR3 is built from 14 residues. The CDR3 nucleotides read TGTGCCAGCAGCTTATGGGGGCGAGCCTACGAGCAGTACTTC. Residues: CASSLWGRAYEQYF. The whole variable domain, filled in from reference TRBV7-2 and TRBJ2-7, reads GAGVSQSPSNKVTEKGKDVELRCDPISGHTALYWYRQSLGQGLEFLIYFQGNSAPDKSGLPSDRFSAERTGGSVSTLTIQRTQQEDSAVYLCASSLWGRAYEQYFGPGTRLTVT.

With regard to this clonotype: Given a much more abundant clone one base away, this may be a read error. The rearrangement links TRBV29-1 to TRBJ2-1, with 7 bases that match TRBD1. The CDR3 is made up of 14 amino acids. V was pared by 3 bases and J by 5 bases, with 7 bases of the junction left unmatched. Germline V lookup: CDR1 SQVTM, CDR2 ANQGSEA. The CDR3 DNA sequence: TGCAGCGTTGATCCGAGACAGGGTAACAATGAGCAGTTCTTC. Translation: CSVDPRQGNNEQFF.

This clonotype was recorded at least ten times. The chain combines TRBV7-8 with TRBJ1-3; a weak D match, TRBD1 (6 bases). CDR1 SGHVS and CDR2 FQNEAQ come from the germline V gene. The CDR3 has 15 residues. V lost 1 base, J lost 8 bases, and 15 bases lay in between. The CDR3 DNA follows: TGTGCCAGCAGCTTAGGGGGGGCTCTTGGGGACACCATATATTTT. It encodes CASSLGGALGDTIYF.

This clonotype appeared many times. CDR3 nucleotides: TGCGCCAGCAGCGAACCCGGGACAGGGGTGGAGACCCAGTACTTC. Translation: CASSEPGTGVETQYF. The gene calls are TRBV5-1 and TRBJ2-5; 10 positions match TRBD1. The V gene end was trimmed by 4 bases and the J gene end by 5 bases; junction bases not matched to a gene: 8. Germline-derived CDR1 and CDR2 are SGHRS and YFSETQ. The CDR3 length is 15 residues.

The V call is TRBV5-5, the J call TRBJ1-5; TRBD1 agrees at 10 bases. CDR1 is SGHKS, CDR2 YYEKEE, per germline (reference sequence). The junction had 6 bases not matched to a gene; V was cut back by 0 bases and J by 9 bases. CDR3 size: 15 residues. CDR3 in amino acids: CASSLEGTGAGPQHF. In DNA, the CDR3 is TGTGCCAGCAGCTTGGAGGGGACAGGGGCAGGGCCCCAGCATTTT.

This clonotype was found many times. This chain links TRBV27 with TRBJ2-1; 11 bases are a match to TRBD1. The CDR3 is 16 residues long. V shed 3 bases, J shed 3 bases, and the junction held 4 bases outside the gene matches. The germline V gene encodes CDR1 MNHEY and CDR2 SMNVEV (reference sequence). CDR3 sequence: CASSFSGTGGYNEQFF. Here the CDR3 DNA reads TGTGCCAGCAGTTTCTCCGGGACAGGGGGCTACAATGAGCAGTTCTTC.

This clonotype was recorded many times. The gene calls are TRBV4-2 and TRBJ1-2, with D maybe TRBD1 (5 bases). The length of the CDR3 is 16 residues. With 0 bases removed from V and 4 bases from J, the gap between germline ends came to 15 bases. Germline CDR1 LGHNA, CDR2 YNFKEQ. This CDR3 is CASSQDPQGQSYGYTF. CDR3 nucleotide sequence: TGTGCCAGCAGCCAAGATCCGCAGGGTCAATCCTATGGCTACACCTTC.

This clonotype was found a few times. This rearrangement joins TRBV3-1 to TRBJ1-1, with a weak D call TRBD1 (6 bases). The germline gives CDR1 LGHDT, CDR2 YNNKEL (reference sequence). The V end was cut by 2 bases, the J end by 3 bases, with 13 bases between. This CDR3 is 15 amino acids long. In nucleotides, the CDR3 is TGTGCCAGCAGCCAACTCTCAGGGGTCCACACTGAAGCTTTCTTT. It is translated as CASSQLSGVHTEAFF.

This clonotype was observed many times. The chain has TRBV18 and TRBJ2-3; D unresolved. CDR3 size: 13 residues. The germline V and J ends were trimmed by 3 bases and 2 bases, with 6 bases remaining between them. Germline V gene data show CDR1 as KGHSH and CDR2 as LQKENI. The CDR3 nucleotides read TGTGCCAGCTCACCTAGAGCCACAGATACGCAGTATTTT. It codes for CASSPRATDTQYF. The full variable domain, completed using reference TRBV18 and TRBJ2-3, is NAGVMQNPRHLVRRRGQEARLRCSPMKGHSHVYWYRQLPEEGLKFMVYLQKENIIDESGMPKERFSAEFPKEGPSILRIQQVVRGDSAAYFCASSPRATDTQYFGPGTRLTVL.

The chain links TRBV19 to TRBJ1-5, with D possibly matching TRBD1 (6 bases). CDR1 LNHDA and CDR2 SQIVND come from the germline V gene (reference sequence). The V end was cut by 6 bases, the J end by 10 bases, with 19 bases between. This CDR3 has 14 residues. CDR3 in amino acids: CASRGQGIEQPQHF. CDR3 DNA: TGTGCCAGTAGGGGGCAGGGGATTGAGCAACCCCAGCATTTT.

The chain uses TRBV7-9 and TRBJ1-3; D gene ambiguous. Between the trimmed V and J ends, which lost 3 bases and 2 bases, there was a span of 5 bases. The CDR3 consists of 13 residues. The germline V gene has CDR1 SEHNR and CDR2 FQNEAQ (reference sequence). This chain's CDR3 is CASSLSAGNTIYF. CDR3 nucleotides: TGTGCCAGCAGCTTGTCCGCTGGAAACACCATATATTTT.

The table lists this clonotype with many counts. This chain uses TRBV12-3 or TRBV12-4 with TRBJ1-5, with D perhaps matching TRBD1 (5 bases). The CDR3 is 13 residues long. V lost 7 bases, J lost 6 bases, and 13 bases lay in between. The CDR3 DNA reads as TGTGCCAGCACCCCCGGGGGGACTCAGCCCCAGCATTTT. As protein: CASTPGGTQPQHF.

The table lists this clonotype with many counts. This chain links TRBV7-2 with TRBJ2-2; D call uncertain. Germline assignment: CDR1 SGHTA and CDR2 FQGNSA. Trimming removed 0 bases from V and 6 bases from J, with 8 bases in between. This CDR3 has 14 residues. This CDR3 is CASSLAQFAGELFF. Written as DNA, the CDR3 is TGTGCCAGCAGCTTAGCTCAGTTCGCCGGGGAGCTGTTTTTT.